A selection of T cell receptor beta chains follows, all from one sample in a study of cytomegalovirus exposure and HLA in healthy donors. Produced via immunoSEQ multiplex PCR; TCRdb's table is partial and in-frame only. The sample shows 190,000 or so clones, more than 65% of them seen only once. What was sequenced was PBMCs. These receptors originate from a woman aged 18-29 years in good health and CMV-seropositive. Each CDR3 is given with its conserved first and last residue. Fields, in order: D gene, J gene, V gene, CDR3 protein. The D gene is left open where the match is weak.

D: TRBD1; J: TRBJ1-2; V: TRBV7-9; CDR3: CASSLAGGQGSSGYTF
D: TRBD1; J: TRBJ2-1; V: TRBV5-1; CDR3: CASSWGTGEQFF
D: TRBD1; J: TRBJ2-5; V: TRBV5-4; CDR3: CASSLGQGEETQYF
D: NA; J: TRBJ1-2; V: TRBV6-6; CDR3: CASSAGGDYGYTF
D: TRBD2; J: TRBJ2-7; V: TRBV5-8; CDR3: CASSSRPSGGYEQYF
D: NA; J: TRBJ2-7; V: TRBV6-1; CDR3: CASSFSGLPPYEQYF
D: NA; J: TRBJ1-6; V: TRBV7-9; CDR3: CASSLGGTSWNNSPLHF
D: NA; J: TRBJ2-3; V: TRBV9; CDR3: CASSVGTDPDTQYF
D: TRBD1; J: TRBJ1-6; V: TRBV7-2; CDR3: CASSLVYRGDSPLHF
D: TRBD1; J: TRBJ1-1; V: TRBV2; CDR3: CASTMTGGVTEAFF
D: NA; J: TRBJ2-1; V: TRBV5-8; CDR3: CASSLSVAGSYNEQFF
D: TRBD1; J: TRBJ2-7; V: TRBV27; CDR3: CASSPHLRQGGVSEQYF
D: NA; J: TRBJ2-7; V: TRBV29-1; CDR3: CSVAGLSYEQYF
D: TRBD1; J: TRBJ1-5; V: TRBV2; CDR3: CASSTGQGNIQPQHF
D: NA; J: TRBJ2-7; V: TRBV18; CDR3: CASSLIKERGGFPSYEQYF
D: NA; J: TRBJ2-7; V: TRBV12-5; CDR3: CASGLASPSYEQYF
D: NA; J: TRBJ2-7; V: TRBV18; CDR3: CASSPSGAYEQYF
D: NA; J: TRBJ1-6; V: TRBV7-9; CDR3: CASQPLGAANSPLHF
D: NA; J: TRBJ1-5; V: TRBV5-6; CDR3: CASSYLGQSNQPQHF
D: NA; J: TRBJ1-1; V: TRBV18; CDR3: CASSRETEAFF
D: TRBD1; J: TRBJ2-2; V: TRBV18; CDR3: CASSLRRTGDAGELFF
D: NA; J: TRBJ2-7; V: TRBV7-9; CDR3: CASSLGVVKGRVSYEQYF